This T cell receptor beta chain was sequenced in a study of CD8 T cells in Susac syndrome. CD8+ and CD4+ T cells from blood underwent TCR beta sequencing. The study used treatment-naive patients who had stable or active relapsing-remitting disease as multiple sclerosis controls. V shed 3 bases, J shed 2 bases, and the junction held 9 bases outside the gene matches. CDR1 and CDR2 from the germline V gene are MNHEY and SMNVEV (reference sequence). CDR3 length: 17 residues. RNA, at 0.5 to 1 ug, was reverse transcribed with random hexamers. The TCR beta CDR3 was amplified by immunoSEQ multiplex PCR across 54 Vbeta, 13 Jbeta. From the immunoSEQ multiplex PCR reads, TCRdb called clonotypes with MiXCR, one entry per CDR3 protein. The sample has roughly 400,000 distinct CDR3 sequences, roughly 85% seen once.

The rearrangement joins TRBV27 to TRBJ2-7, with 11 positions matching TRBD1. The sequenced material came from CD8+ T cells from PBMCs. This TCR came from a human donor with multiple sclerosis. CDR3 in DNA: TGTGCCAGCAGTTTGGGTGGACAGGGGGCTCTCACCTACGAGCAGTACTTC. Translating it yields CASSLGGQGALTYEQYF.